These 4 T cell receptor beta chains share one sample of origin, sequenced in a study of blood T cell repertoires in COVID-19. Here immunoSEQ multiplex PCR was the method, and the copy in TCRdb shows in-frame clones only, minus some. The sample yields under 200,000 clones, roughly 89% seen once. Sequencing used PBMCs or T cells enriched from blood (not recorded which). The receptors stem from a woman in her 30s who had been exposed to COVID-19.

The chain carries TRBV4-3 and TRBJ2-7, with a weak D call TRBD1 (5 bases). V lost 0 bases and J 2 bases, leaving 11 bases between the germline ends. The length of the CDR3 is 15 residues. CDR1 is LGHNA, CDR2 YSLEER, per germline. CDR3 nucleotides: TGCGCCAGCAGCCAAGAACGACAGCAGACCTACGAGCAGTACTTC. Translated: CASSQERQQTYEQYF.

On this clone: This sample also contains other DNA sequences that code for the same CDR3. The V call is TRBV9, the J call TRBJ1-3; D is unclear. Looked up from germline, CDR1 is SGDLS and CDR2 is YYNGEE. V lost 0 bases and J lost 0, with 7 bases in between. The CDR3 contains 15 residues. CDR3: CASSVGPGSGNTIYF. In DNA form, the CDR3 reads TGTGCCAGCAGCGTAGGCCCGGGCTCTGGAAACACCATATATTTT. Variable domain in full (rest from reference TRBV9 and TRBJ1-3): DSGVTQTPKHLITATGQRVTLRCSPRSGDLSVYWYQQSLDQGLQFLIQYYNGEERAKGNILERFSAQQFPDLHSELNLSSLELGDSALYFCASSVGPGSGNTIYFGEGSWLTVV.

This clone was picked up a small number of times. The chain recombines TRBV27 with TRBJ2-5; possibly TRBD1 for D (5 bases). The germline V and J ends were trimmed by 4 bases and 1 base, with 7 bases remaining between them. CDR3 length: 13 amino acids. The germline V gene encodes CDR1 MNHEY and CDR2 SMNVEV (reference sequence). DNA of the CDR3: TGTGCCAGCAGTTCAGGGTTCCAAGAGACCCAGTACTTC. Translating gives CASSSGFQETQYF.

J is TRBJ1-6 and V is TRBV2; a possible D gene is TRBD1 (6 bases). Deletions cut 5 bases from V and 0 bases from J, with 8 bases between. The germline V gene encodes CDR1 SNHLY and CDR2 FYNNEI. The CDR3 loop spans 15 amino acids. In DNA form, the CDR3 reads TGTGCCAGCAGTCCGGACAGCTCCTATAATTCACCCCTCCACTTT. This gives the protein CASSPDSSYNSPLHF.